These T cell receptor beta chains were read from a single sample in a study of blood T cells in healthy people across ages. TCRdb analysed the 5' RACE reads with MiXCR anew, one entry per CDR3 protein. The sample lists 650,000 to 800,000 distinct CDR3 sequences; around 45% were seen once. Sequencing input: blood. These receptors were taken from a man in his sixties in good health. Both conserved end residues are part of each CDR3. D genes are given only for firm matches. Rows may omit the clone size; those that give it use once, few, many or a size class.

TRBJ2-5	TRBV2	-	TRBD2	CASSELAGSGWETQYF	TGTGCCAGCAGTGAACTAGCGGGGTCCGGGTGGGAGACCCAGTACTTC
TRBJ2-1	TRBV28	few	-	CASREADSQFF	TGTGCCAGCAGGGAAGCGGACTCGCAGTTCTTC
TRBJ2-5	TRBV9	-	-	CASSSRDGTQYF	TGTGCCAGCAGCTCCAGGGACGGGACCCAGTACTTC
TRBJ2-3	TRBV13	-	-	CASSLGSPRPDTQYF	TGTGCCAGCAGCTTAGGGAGCCCGAGGCCAGATACGCAGTATTTT
TRBJ1-1	TRBV7-3	-	TRBD1	CASSSAGGQGQEMAFF	TGTGCCAGCAGCTCGGCGGGAGGACAGGGACAGGAAATGGCTTTCTTT
TRBJ2-4	TRBV6-1	-	TRBD2	CASTSGGLAKNIQSF	TGTGCCAGCACCAGCGGGGGGTTGGCCAAAAACATTCAGTCCTTC
TRBJ2-1	TRBV6-1	-	TRBD2	CASSPQAGASYNEQFF	TGTGCCAGCAGTCCTCAAGCGGGGGCGTCCTACAATGAGCAGTTCTTC
TRBJ1-2	TRBV15	few	-	CATSAYMEGYTF	TGTGCCACCAGCGCCTACATGGAGGGCTACACCTTC
TRBJ1-1	TRBV15	-	-	CATLHLTGTEAFF	TGTGCCACCCTTCACCTCACGGGCACTGAAGCTTTCTTT
TRBJ2-4	TRBV3-1	few	-	CASSQEVPGRLIQYF	TGTGCCAGCAGCCAAGAGGTTCCAGGGCGGCTCATTCAGTACTTC
TRBJ2-3	TRBV3-1	few	-	CASSQGASTTDTQYF	TGTGCCAGCAGCCAAGGAGCCTCAACCACAGATACGCAGTATTTT
TRBJ2-4	TRBV19	few	-	CASSIDLWDTKNIQYF	TGTGCCAGTAGTATAGATTTGTGGGACACCAAAAACATTCAGTACTTC
TRBJ2-7	TRBV27	-	TRBD2	CASSLGLAATYEQYF	TGTGCCAGCAGTCTCGGACTAGCGGCAACCTACGAGCAGTACTTC
TRBJ2-1	TRBV9	-	TRBD2	CASSVGGGGEQFF	TGTGCCAGCAGCGTAGGTGGGGGGGGTGAGCAGTTCTTC
TRBJ2-5	TRBV24-1	-	TRBD1	CATSDYQGAREETQYF	TGTGCCACCAGTGATTATCAGGGGGCAAGGGAGGAGACCCAGTACTTC
TRBJ2-7	TRBV7-6	few	-	CASSLAPSGQQYF	TGTGCCAGCAGCTTAGCTCCTTCAGGGCAGCAGTACTTC
TRBJ2-7	TRBV11-3	-	-	CASSKPRRDEQYF	TGTGCCAGCAGCAAACCCCGGCGGGACGAGCAGTACTTC
TRBJ2-1	TRBV4-3	few	TRBD2	CASSQDARGGSNEQFF	TGCGCCAGCAGCCAAGATGCGCGGGGGGGCTCCAATGAGCAGTTCTTC
TRBJ2-7	TRBV7-9	-	-	CAISPRYRDVAVTYEQYF	TGTGCCATCAGCCCTCGCTATAGGGATGTAGCGGTCACCTACGAGCAGTACTTC
TRBJ2-7	TRBV20-1	many	TRBD2	CSARELLAGDPSVPYEQYF	TGCAGTGCTAGAGAACTACTAGCGGGGGACCCAAGTGTACCCTACGAGCAGTACTTC
TRBJ2-3	TRBV28	few	-	CASSIPGFVNTQYF	TGTGCCAGCAGTATTCCAGGGTTTGTGAATACGCAGTATTTT
TRBJ2-7	TRBV9	-	TRBD1	CASSVDGQGYGEQYF	TGTGCCAGCAGCGTAGACGGACAGGGTTACGGCGAGCAGTACTTC
TRBJ1-1	TRBV27	-	-	CARTMDPNTEAFF	TGTGCCCGAACGATGGACCCGAACACTGAAGCTTTCTTT
TRBJ2-5	TRBV29-1	-	TRBD2	CSVRRGGGGETQYF	TGCAGCGTACGCCGGGGGGGAGGCGGGGAGACCCAGTACTTC
TRBJ2-3	TRBV10-3	-	-	CAIRTDSADTQYF	TGTGCCATCAGGACCGACTCCGCAGATACGCAGTATTTT
TRBJ2-5	TRBV20-1	-	-	CSARDRAAQYQETQYF	TGCAGTGCTAGAGATAGAGCGGCCCAGTACCAAGAGACCCAGTACTTC
TRBJ2-3	TRBV20-1	-	TRBD1	CSAKTIPRDRGSPYTQYF	TGCAGTGCTAAAACTATCCCCCGGGACAGGGGATCCCCGTATACGCAGTATTTT
TRBJ2-5	TRBV30	-	TRBD2	CAGGGPETQYF	TGTGCGGGGGGGGGTCCAGAGACCCAGTACTTC
TRBJ2-1	TRBV4-2	-	TRBD1	CASSHPSAGGREQFF	TGTGCCAGCAGCCATCCCTCTGCAGGGGGTCGGGAGCAGTTCTTC
TRBJ2-7	TRBV7-9	-	-	CASRPWTGADEQYF	TGTGCCAGCAGGCCTTGGACGGGTGCTGACGAGCAGTACTTC
TRBJ2-5	TRBV5-1	once	TRBD1	CASSSRTGTGDYNEQYF	TGCGCCAGCAGCTCCCGGACCGGGACAGGCGACTACAATGAGCAGTACTTC
TRBJ2-7	TRBV5-1	-	-	CASSRDVSYEQYF	TGCGCCAGCAGCCGGGACGTCTCCTACGAGCAGTACTTC
TRBJ2-3	TRBV20-1	-	TRBD2	CSARGTLRTSGNTDTQYF	TGCAGTGCTAGAGGTACCCTTCGGACTAGCGGGAACACAGATACGCAGTATTTT
TRBJ2-3	TRBV20-1	-	TRBD2	CSADAGLVGASTDTQYF	TGCAGTGCCGACGCGGGACTAGTGGGGGCCAGCACAGATACGCAGTATTTT
TRBJ1-1	TRBV29-1	-	-	CSVGGGSGHTEAFF	TGCAGCGTCGGCGGGGGGAGTGGGCACACTGAAGCTTTCTTT
TRBJ2-5	TRBV28	-	-	CASSMPGVSYF	TGTGCCAGCAGCATGCCGGGTGTCTCGTACTTC
TRBJ2-1	TRBV20-1	-	TRBD2	CSAQTGTSGEPYNEQFF	TGCAGTGCACAGACCGGGACTAGCGGGGAGCCCTACAATGAGCAGTTCTTC
TRBJ2-7	TRBV28	-	TRBD1	CASSFTGTGGKYEQYF	TGTGCCAGCAGTTTCACTGGGACAGGGGGCAAGTACGAGCAGTACTTC
TRBJ1-2	TRBV14	-	-	CASSQGAVKMGYTF	TGTGCCAGCAGCCAAGGTGCCGTGAAGATGGGCTACACCTTC
TRBJ2-7	TRBV10-3	once	TRBD1	CAISVGQGDPYEQYF	TGTGCCATCAGCGTTGGACAGGGGGATCCCTACGAGCAGTACTTC
TRBJ2-3	TRBV7-2	few	TRBD1	CASSKTGLDTQYF	TGTGCCAGCAGCAAGACAGGGCTAGATACGCAGTATTTT
TRBJ1-2	TRBV29-1	few	-	CSAQSGPGGYTF	TGCAGCGCCCAGAGCGGACCGGGAGGCTACACCTTC
TRBJ2-1	TRBV6-5	many	-	CASSYTGQSINEQFF	TGTGCCAGCAGTTACACCGGACAGTCTATCAATGAGCAGTTCTTC
TRBJ1-2	TRBV7-2	few	-	CASSLVGTEKGYGYTF	TGTGCCAGCAGCTTGGTCGGGACGGAGAAGGGGTATGGCTACACCTTC
TRBJ2-3	TRBV21-1	few	-	CASSSRRGRGHDTQYF	TGTGCCAGCAGCTCACGACGAGGGAGGGGGCATGATACGCAGTATTTT
TRBJ2-1	TRBV3-1	-	TRBD2	CASSQRTSPNEQFF	TGTGCCAGCAGCCAAAGGACTAGTCCTAATGAGCAGTTCTTC
TRBJ2-1	TRBV7-3	-	TRBD1	CASSESGTGVEEQFF	TGTGCCAGCAGCGAATCCGGAACAGGGGTGGAAGAGCAGTTCTTC
TRBJ2-1	TRBV7-2	-	-	CASSLFRANNDPEQFF	TGTGCCAGCAGCTTATTCAGGGCAAACAATGACCCCGAGCAGTTCTTC
TRBJ2-7	TRBV7-2	-	TRBD2	CASRQRGAHSHEQYF	TGTGCCAGCCGCCAGCGGGGGGCTCATTCCCACGAGCAGTACTTC
TRBJ2-7	TRBV4-1	few	TRBD1	CASSLDRGNSADEQYF	TGCGCCAGCAGCCTTGACAGGGGGAATTCGGCGGACGAGCAGTACTTC
TRBJ2-1	TRBV5-1	-	TRBD2	CASSLVAGANEQFF	TGCGCCAGCAGCTTGGTAGCGGGGGCCAATGAGCAGTTCTTC
TRBJ2-3	TRBV7-6	many	-	CASTPPGADTQYF	TGTGCCAGCACGCCCCCGGGCGCAGATACGCAGTATTTT
TRBJ2-7	TRBV20-1	-	TRBD2	CSASRRGMSYEQYF	TGCAGTGCTAGCCGGCGGGGGATGAGCTACGAGCAGTACTTC
TRBJ1-1	TRBV4-1	-	TRBD1	CASSLTGGDMNTEAFF	TGCGCCAGCAGCCTTACAGGGGGGGACATGAACACTGAAGCTTTCTTT
TRBJ1-1	TRBV14	-	TRBD1	CARLQGAVNTEAFF	TGTGCCAGACTACAGGGGGCCGTGAACACTGAAGCTTTCTTT
TRBJ2-2	TRBV6-2/TRBV6-3	-	-	CASSYWSSNTGELFF	TGTGCCAGCAGTTACTGGTCTTCGAACACCGGGGAGCTGTTTTTT
TRBJ2-7	TRBV20-1	-	-	CSARAGYTNEQYF	TGCAGTGCTAGGGCGGGCTATACGAATGAGCAGTACTTC
TRBJ2-2	TRBV9	-	-	CASSVAGYTGELFF	TGTGCCAGCAGCGTAGCAGGGTACACCGGGGAGCTGTTTTTT
TRBJ1-5	TRBV2	-	TRBD1	CATSMDRAQQPQHF	TGTGCCACCTCAATGGACAGGGCTCAGCAGCCCCAGCATTTT